This T cell receptor beta chain was retrieved from a study of OX40 agonist ivuxolimab in advanced cancers. On the study more broadly: The patients got ivuxolimab, which is an agonistic anti-OX40 (CD134) antibody. Patients in dose escalation had liver, melanoma, kidney or head and neck cancers. Study outcomes and limitations: The authors did not determine the antigen specificity of the expanded peripheral T cells.

On this clone: What it binds is unknown.

This CDR3 has 16 residues. In germline, CDR1 is SGHNT, CDR2 YYREEE (reference sequence). V lost 2 bases and J lost 3, with 16 bases in between. Profiling relied on immunoSEQ multiplex PCR, and the TCRdb table lists in-frame clones only, not all of them. The data contain about 120,000 clones, 89% of them seen just once; the ten biggest clones take up 0.25% to 0.3%. The sequence was collected from an adult with an advanced solid tumor such as melanoma, head and neck, liver or kidney cancer. This specimen was CD4+ or CD8+ T cells sorted from blood, taken in a trial of the OX40 agonist ivuxolimab. The J gene is TRBJ2-3, the V gene TRBV5-4; D is possibly TRBD1 (8 bases). The CDR3 nucleotides are TGTGCCAGCAGCTTTTCGGACAGGGAGGGGACAGATACGCAGTATTTT. Its translation: CASSFSDREGTDTQYF. The full variable domain, rest sourced from reference TRBV5-4 and TRBJ2-3, is ETGVTQSPTHLIKTRGQQVTLRCSSQSGHNTVSWYQQALGQGPQFIFQYYREEENGRGNFPPRFSGLQFPNYSSELNVNALELDDSALYLCASSFSDREGTDTQYFGPGTRLTVL.